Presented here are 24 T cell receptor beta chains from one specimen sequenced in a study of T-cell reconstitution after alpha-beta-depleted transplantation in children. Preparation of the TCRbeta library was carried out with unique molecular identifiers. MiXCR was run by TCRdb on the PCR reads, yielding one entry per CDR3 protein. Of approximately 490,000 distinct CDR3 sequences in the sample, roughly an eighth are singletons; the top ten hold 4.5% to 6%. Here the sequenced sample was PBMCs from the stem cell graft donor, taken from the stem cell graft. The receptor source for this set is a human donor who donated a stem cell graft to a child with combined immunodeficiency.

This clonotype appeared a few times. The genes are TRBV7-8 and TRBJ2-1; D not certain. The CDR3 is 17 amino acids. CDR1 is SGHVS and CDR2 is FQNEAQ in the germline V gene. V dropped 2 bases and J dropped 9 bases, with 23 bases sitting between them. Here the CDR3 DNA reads TGTGCCAGCAGCTTACCTCGGACCGCTCCCAGTGTGAGTGAGCAGTTCTTC. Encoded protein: CASSLPRTAPSVSEQFF. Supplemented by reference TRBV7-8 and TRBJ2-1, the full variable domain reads GAGVSQSPRYKVAKRGQDVALRCDPISGHVSLFWYQQALGQGPEFLTYFQNEAQLDKSGLPSDRFFAERPEGSVSTLKIQRTQQEDSAVYLCASSLPRTAPSVSEQFFGPGTRLTVL.

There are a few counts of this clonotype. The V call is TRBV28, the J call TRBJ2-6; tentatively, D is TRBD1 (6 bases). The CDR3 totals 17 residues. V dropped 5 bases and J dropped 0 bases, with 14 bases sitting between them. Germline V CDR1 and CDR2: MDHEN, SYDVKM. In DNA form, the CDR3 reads TGTGCCAGCAGTCCCACAGGGATCCTCTCTGGGGCCAACGTCCTGACTTTC. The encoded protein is CASSPTGILSGANVLTF.

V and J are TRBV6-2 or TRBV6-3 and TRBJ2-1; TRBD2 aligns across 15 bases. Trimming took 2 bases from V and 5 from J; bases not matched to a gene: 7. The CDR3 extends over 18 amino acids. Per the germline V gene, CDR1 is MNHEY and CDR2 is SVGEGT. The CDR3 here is CASSYLGLAGGLHNEQFF. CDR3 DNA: TGTGCCAGCAGTTACCTCGGACTAGCGGGGGGGCTCCACAATGAGCAGTTCTTC.

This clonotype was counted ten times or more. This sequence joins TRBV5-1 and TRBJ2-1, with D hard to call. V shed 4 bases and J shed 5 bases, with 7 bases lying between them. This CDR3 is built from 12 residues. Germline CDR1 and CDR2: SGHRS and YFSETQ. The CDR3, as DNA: TGCGCCAGCAGCGATAAAAACAATGAGCAGTTCTTC. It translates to CASSDKNNEQFF.

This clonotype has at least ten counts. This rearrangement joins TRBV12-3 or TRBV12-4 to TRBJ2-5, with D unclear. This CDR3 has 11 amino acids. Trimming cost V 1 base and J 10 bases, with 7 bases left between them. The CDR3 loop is CASSLGVIQYF. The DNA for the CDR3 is TGTGCCAGCAGTTTAGGGGTTATCCAGTACTTC.

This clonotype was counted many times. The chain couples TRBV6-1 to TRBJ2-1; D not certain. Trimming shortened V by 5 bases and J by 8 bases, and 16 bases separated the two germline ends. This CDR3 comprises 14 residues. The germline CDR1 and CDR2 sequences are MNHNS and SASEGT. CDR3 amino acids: CASSPDDGSYEQFF. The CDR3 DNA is TGTGCCAGCAGTCCGGACGACGGATCGTATGAGCAGTTCTTC.

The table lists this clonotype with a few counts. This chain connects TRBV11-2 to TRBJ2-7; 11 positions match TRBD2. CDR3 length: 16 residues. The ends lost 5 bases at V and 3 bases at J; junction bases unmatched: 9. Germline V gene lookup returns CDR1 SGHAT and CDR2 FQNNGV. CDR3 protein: CASSGAGTSGVYEQYF. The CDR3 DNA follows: TGTGCCAGCAGCGGGGCCGGGACTAGCGGAGTCTACGAGCAGTACTTC.

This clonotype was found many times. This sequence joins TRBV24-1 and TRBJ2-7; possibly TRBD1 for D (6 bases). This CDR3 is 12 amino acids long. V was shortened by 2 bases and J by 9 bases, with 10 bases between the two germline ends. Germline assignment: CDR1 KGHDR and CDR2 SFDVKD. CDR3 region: CATSDSPGAQYF. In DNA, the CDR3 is TGTGCCACCAGTGATTCCCCAGGGGCGCAGTACTTC.

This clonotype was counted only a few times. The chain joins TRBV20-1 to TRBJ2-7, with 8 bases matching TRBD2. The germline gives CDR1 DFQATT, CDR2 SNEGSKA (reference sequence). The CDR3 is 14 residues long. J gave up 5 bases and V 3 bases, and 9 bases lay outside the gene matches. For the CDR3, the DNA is TGCAGTGCTAGGGCCCCGGGACTAGACGACGAGCAGTACTTC. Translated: CSARAPGLDDEQYF.

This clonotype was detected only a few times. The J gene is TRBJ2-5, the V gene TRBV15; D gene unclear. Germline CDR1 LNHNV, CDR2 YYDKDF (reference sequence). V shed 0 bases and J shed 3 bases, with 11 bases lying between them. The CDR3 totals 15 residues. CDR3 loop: CATSRDVGAEETQYF. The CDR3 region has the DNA TGTGCCACCAGCAGAGATGTTGGAGCTGAAGAGACCCAGTACTTC.

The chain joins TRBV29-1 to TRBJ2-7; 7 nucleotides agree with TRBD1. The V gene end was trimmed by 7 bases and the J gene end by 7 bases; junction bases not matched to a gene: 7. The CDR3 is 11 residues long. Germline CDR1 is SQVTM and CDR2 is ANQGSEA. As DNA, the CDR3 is TGCAGCGCAAACAGGGGTGGGGAGCAGTACTTC. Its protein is CSANRGGEQYF.

CDR3: CASSLLTAGGDEQFF. The CDR3, as DNA: TGTGCCAGCAGCCTACTCACTGCGGGAGGCGATGAGCAGTTCTTC. This chain connects TRBV3-1 to TRBJ2-1; TRBD2 aligns across 8 bases. V lost 4 bases, J lost 8 bases, and 10 bases stayed unmatched. The CDR3 has 15 amino acids. From germline, CDR1 is LGHDT and CDR2 YNNKEL (reference sequence).

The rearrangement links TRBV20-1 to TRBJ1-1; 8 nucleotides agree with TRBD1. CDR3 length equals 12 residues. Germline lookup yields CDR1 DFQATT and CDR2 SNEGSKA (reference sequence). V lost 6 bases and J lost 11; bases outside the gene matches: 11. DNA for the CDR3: TGCAGTGCCACGACAGGGGCGGGTGATGCTTTCTTT. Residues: CSATTGAGDAFF.

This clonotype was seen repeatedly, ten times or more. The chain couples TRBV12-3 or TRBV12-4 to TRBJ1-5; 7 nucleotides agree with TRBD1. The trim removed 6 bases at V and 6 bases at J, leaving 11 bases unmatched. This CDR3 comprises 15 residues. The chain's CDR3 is CASSSTGELTQPQHF. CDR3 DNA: TGTGCCAGCAGCTCAACAGGGGAATTGACTCAGCCCCAGCATTTT.

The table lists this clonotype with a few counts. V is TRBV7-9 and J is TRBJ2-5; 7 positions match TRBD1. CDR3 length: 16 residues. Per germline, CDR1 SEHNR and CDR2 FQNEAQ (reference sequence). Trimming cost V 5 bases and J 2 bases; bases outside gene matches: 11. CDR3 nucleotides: TGTGCCAGCAGCCCCCTCCGACAGGGCAGTCAAGAGACCCAGTACTTC. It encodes CASSPLRQGSQETQYF.

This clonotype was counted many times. CDR3 loop: CASSSPDGSPADTQYF. The CDR3 DNA is TGCGCCAGCAGCTCCCCGGACGGCTCCCCAGCAGATACGCAGTATTTT. The V call is TRBV5-1, the J call TRBJ2-3; D gene ambiguous. In germline, CDR1 is SGHRS, CDR2 YFSETQ. The length of the CDR3 is 16 residues. Trimming shortened V by 3 bases and J by 4 bases, and 18 bases separated the two germline ends.

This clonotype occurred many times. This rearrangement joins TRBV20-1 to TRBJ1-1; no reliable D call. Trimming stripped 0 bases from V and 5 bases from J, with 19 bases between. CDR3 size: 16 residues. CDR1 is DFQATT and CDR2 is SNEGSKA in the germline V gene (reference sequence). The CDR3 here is CSARDGRTEYSTEAFF. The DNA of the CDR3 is TGCAGTGCTAGAGATGGAAGGACGGAGTACTCGACTGAAGCTTTCTTT.

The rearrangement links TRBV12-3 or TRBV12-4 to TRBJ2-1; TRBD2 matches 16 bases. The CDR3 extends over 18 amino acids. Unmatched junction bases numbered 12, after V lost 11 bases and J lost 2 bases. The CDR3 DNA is TGTGCCCTCACGGGACTAGCGGGGGGGAAAGGCACCTACAATGAGCAGTTCTTC. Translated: CALTGLAGGKGTYNEQFF.

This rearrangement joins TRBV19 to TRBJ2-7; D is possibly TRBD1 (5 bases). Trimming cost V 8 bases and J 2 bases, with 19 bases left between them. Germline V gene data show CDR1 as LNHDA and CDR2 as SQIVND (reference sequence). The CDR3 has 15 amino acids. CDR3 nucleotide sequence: TGTGCCAGTCAGTTCAGGGCAGGAGCCCCCTACGAGCAGTACTTC. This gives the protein CASQFRAGAPYEQYF.

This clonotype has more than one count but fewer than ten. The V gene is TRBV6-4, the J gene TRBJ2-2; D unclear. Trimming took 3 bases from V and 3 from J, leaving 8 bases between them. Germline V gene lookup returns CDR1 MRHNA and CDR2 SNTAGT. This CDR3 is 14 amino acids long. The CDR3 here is CASSEARYTGELFF. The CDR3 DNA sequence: TGTGCCAGCAGTGAGGCGCGGTACACCGGGGAGCTGTTTTTT.

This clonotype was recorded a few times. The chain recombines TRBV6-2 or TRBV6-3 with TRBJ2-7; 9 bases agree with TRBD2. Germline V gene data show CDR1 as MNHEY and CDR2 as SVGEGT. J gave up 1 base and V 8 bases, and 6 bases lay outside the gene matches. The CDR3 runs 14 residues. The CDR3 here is CASRSSGISYEQYF. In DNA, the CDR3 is TGTGCCAGCCGCTCTAGCGGGATTTCCTACGAGCAGTACTTC.

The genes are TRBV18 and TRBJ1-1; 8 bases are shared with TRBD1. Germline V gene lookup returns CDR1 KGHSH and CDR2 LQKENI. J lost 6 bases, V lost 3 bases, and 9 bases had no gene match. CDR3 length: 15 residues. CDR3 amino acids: CASSPQGQGQAEAFF. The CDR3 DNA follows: TGTGCCAGCTCACCCCAGGGGCAGGGACAGGCTGAAGCTTTCTTT.

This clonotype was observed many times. DNA for the CDR3: TGTGCCAGCTCACCGGACAGGGGCAATCAGCCCCAGCATTTT. Amino acids: CASSPDRGNQPQHF. The genes are TRBV18 and TRBJ1-5, with 8 bases matching TRBD1. Looked up from germline, CDR1 is KGHSH and CDR2 is LQKENI. The CDR3 loop spans 14 amino acids. J lost 2 bases, V lost 3 bases, and 0 bases had no gene match.

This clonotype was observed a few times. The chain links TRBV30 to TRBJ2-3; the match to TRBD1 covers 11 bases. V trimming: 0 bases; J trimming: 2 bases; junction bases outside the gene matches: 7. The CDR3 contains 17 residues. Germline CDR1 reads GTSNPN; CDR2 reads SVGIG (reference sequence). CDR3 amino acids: CAWSVDRGPFNTDTQYF. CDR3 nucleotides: TGTGCCTGGAGTGTGGACAGGGGGCCTTTCAACACAGATACGCAGTATTTT.